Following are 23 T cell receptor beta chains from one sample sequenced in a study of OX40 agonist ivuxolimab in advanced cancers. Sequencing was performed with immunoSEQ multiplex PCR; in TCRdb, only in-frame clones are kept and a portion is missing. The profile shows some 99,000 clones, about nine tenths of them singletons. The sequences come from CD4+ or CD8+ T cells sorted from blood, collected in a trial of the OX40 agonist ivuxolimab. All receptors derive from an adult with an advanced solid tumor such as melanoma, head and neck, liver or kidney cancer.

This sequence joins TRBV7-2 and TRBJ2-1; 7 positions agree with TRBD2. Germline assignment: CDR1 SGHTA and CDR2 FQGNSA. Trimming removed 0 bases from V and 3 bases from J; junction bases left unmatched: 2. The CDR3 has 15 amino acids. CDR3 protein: CASSLALAVYNEQFF. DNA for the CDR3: TGTGCCAGCAGCTTAGCTCTAGCGGTCTACAATGAGCAGTTCTTC.

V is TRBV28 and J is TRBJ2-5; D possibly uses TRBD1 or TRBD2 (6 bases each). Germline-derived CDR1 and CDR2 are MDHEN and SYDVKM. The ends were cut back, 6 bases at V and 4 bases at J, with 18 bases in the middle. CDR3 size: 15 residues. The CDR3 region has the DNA TGTGCCAGCAGACCCCGCGGAGGGGGTGGAGAGACCCAGTACTTC. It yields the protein CASRPRGGGGETQYF. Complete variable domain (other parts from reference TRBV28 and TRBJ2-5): DVKVTQSSRYLVKRTGEKVFLECVQDMDHENMFWYRQDPGLGLRLIYFSYDVKMKEKGDIPEGYSVSREKKERFSLILESASTNQTSMYLCASRPRGGGGETQYFGPGTRLLVL.

In DNA form, the CDR3 reads TGTGCCAGCTCACCACCGGTTTTAGCGGGAGAACGCGAGCAGTACTTC. Translating it yields CASSPPVLAGEREQYF. The chain is built from TRBV18 and TRBJ2-7; TRBD2 aligns across 9 bases. The CDR3 loop spans 16 amino acids. CDR1 is KGHSH, CDR2 LQKENI, per germline. Trimming took 0 bases from V and 6 from J; bases not matched to a gene: 9. The full variable domain, completed using reference TRBV18 and TRBJ2-7, is NAGVMQNPRHLVRRRGQEARLRCSPMKGHSHVYWYRQLPEEGLKFMVYLQKENIIDESGMPKERFSAEFPKEGPSILRIQQVVRGDSAAYFCASSPPVLAGEREQYFGPGTRLTVT.

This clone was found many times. The CDR3 protein is CASSDTGHYGYTF. Here the CDR3 DNA reads TGTGCCAGCAGTGACACAGGGCACTATGGCTACACCTTC. The chain links TRBV25-1 to TRBJ1-2, with D possibly being TRBD1 (6 bases). This CDR3 region has 13 residues. CDR1 MGHDK and CDR2 SYGVNS come from the germline V gene. Trimming took off 3 bases at V and 3 bases at J, with 8 bases between the two ends.

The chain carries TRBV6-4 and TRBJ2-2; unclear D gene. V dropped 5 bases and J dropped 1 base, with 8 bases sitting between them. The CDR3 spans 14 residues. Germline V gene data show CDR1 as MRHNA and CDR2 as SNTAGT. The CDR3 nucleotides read TGTGCCAGCAGTCCCGGTCAGAACACCGGGGAGCTGTTTTTT. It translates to CASSPGQNTGELFF.

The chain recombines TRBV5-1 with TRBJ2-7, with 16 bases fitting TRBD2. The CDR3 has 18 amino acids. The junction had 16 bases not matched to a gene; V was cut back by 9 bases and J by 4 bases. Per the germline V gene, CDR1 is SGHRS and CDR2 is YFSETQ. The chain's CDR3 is CATEVPGLAGGPGYEQYF. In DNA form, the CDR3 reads TGCGCCACCGAGGTACCGGGACTAGCGGGAGGGCCAGGGTACGAGCAGTACTTC.

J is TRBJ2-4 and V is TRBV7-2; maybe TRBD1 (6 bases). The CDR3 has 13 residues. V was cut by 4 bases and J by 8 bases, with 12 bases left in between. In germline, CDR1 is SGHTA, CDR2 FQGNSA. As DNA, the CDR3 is TGTGCCAGCAGCTCTTACAGGGCAGACATTCAGTACTTC. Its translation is CASSSYRADIQYF.

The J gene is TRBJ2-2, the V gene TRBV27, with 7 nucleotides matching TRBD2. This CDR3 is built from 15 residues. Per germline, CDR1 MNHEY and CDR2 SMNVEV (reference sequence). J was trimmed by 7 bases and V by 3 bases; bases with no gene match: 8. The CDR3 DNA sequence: TGTGCCAGCAGTTTTATCAGCGGGAAGGGCGGGGAGCTGTTTTTT. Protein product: CASSFISGKGGELFF.

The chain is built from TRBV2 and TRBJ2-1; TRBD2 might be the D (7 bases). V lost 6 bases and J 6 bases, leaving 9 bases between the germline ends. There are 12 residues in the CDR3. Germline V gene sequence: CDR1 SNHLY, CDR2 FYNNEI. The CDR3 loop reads CASRGGGNEQFF. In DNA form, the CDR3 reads TGTGCCAGCAGGGGAGGGGGCAATGAGCAGTTCTTC.

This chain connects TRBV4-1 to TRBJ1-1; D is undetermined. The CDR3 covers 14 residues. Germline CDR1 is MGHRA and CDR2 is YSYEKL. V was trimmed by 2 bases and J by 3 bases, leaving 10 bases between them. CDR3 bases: TGCGCCAGCAGCCAAAACCGAGGCGACACTGAAGCTTTCTTT. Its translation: CASSQNRGDTEAFF.

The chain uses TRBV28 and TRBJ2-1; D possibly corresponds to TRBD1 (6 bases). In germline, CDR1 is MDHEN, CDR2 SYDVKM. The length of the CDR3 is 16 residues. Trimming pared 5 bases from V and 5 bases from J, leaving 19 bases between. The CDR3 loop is CASSTDWRRTDNEQFF. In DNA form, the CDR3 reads TGTGCCAGCAGTACTGACTGGCGGAGGACAGACAATGAGCAGTTCTTC.

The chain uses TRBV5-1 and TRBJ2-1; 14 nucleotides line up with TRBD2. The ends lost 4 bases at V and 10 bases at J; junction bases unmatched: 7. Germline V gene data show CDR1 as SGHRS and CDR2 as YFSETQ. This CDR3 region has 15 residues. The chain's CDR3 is CASSGTSGRNSEQFF. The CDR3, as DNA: TGCGCCAGCAGCGGGACTAGCGGGAGAAACTCCGAGCAGTTCTTC.

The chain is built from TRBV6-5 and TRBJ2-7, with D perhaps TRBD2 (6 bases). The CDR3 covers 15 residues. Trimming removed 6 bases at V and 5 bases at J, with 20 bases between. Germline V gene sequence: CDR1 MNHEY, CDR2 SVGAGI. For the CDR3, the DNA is TGTGCCAGCAGAGGCCGCGGGACCCCGCACCACGAGCAGTACTTC. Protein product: CASRGRGTPHHEQYF.

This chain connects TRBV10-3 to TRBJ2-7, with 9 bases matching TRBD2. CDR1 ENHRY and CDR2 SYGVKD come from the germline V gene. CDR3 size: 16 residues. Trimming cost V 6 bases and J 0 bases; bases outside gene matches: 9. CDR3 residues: CAIRTSGRNHSYEQYF. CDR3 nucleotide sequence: TGTGCCATCAGGACTAGCGGACGCAACCACTCCTACGAGCAGTACTTC.

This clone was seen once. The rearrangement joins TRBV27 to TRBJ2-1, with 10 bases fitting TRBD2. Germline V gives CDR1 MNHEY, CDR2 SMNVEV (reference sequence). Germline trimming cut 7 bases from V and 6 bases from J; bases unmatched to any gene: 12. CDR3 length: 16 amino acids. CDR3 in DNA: TGTGCCAGCATCCTCCTCGGGAGCGGGAGGGGCAATGAGCAGTTCTTC. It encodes CASILLGSGRGNEQFF.

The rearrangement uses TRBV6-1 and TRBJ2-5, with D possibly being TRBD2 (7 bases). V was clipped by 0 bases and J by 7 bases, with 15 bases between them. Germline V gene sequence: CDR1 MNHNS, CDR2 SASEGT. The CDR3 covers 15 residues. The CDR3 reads CASSEAAGAVGTQYF. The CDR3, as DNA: TGTGCCAGCAGTGAAGCGGCGGGGGCGGTCGGGACCCAGTACTTC.

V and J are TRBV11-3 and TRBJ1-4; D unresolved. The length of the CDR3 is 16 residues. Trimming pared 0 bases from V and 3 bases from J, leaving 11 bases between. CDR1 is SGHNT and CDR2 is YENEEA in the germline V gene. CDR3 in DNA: TGTGCCAGCAGCTTAGATCAGAATGCCCCTAATGAAAAACTGTTTTTT. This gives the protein CASSLDQNAPNEKLFF.

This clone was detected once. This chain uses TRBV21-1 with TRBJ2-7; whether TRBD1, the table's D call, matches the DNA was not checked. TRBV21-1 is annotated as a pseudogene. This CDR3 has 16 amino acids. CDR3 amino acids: CASSKGDRDRVREQYF. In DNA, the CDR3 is TGTGCCAGCAGCAAAGGGGATCGGGACAGGGTGCGCGAGCAGTACTTC.

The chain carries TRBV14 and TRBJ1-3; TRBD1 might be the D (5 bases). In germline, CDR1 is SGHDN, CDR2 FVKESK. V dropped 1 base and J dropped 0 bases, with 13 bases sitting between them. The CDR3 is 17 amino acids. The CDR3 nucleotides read TGTGCCAGCAGCCAAGGAGGCCCAGGGAGCTCTGGAAACACCATATATTTT. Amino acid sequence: CASSQGGPGSSGNTIYF. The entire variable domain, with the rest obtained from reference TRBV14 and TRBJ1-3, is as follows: EAGVTQFPSHSVIEKGQTVTLRCDPISGHDNLYWYRRVMGKEIKFLLHFVKESKQDESGMPNNRFLAERTGGTYSTLKVQPAELEDSGVYFCASSQGGPGSSGNTIYFGEGSWLTVV.

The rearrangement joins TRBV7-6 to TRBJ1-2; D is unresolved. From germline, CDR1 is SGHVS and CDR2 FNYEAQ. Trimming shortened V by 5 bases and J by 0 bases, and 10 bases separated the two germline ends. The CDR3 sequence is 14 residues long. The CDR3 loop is CASSPGRANYGYTF. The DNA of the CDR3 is TGTGCCAGCAGCCCCGGGAGGGCTAACTATGGCTACACCTTC.

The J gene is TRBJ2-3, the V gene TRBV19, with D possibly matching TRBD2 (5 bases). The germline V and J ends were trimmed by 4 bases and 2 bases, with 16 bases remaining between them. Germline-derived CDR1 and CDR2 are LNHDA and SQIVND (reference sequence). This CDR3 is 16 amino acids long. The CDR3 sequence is CASSNPSGPFTDTQYF. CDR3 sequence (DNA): TGTGCCAGTAGTAACCCAAGCGGTCCGTTCACAGATACGCAGTATTTT.

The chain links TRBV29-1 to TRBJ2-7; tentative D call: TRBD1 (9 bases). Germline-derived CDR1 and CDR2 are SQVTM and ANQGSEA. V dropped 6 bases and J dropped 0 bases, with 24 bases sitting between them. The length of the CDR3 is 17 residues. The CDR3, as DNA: TGCAGCGTAGCTCCAAAGCGGGGGACAGGGAGCTCCTACGAGCAGTACTTC. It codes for CSVAPKRGTGSSYEQYF.

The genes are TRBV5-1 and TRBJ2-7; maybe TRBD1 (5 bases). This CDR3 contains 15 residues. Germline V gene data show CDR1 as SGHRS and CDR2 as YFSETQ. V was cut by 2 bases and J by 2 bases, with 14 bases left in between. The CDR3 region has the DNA TGCGCCAGCAGCTTATTGACAGAACTTACCTACGAGCAGTACTTC. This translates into CASSLLTELTYEQYF.